One and the same sample provided the 4 T cell receptor beta chains below, sequenced in a study of blood T cell repertoires in COVID-19. Data came from immunoSEQ multiplex PCR; TCRdb stores just in-frame clones and leaves some out. Seen here are some 130,000 clones, 80% to 85% observed once, and the top ten hold 15% to 20%. Specimen: PBMCs or T cells enriched from blood (not recorded which). Source of these receptors: a man under 40 who had recovered from COVID-19.

This rearrangement joins TRBV3-1 (or the pseudogene TRBV3-2) to TRBJ2-1; D gene unclear. There are 15 residues in the CDR3. The germline V gene encodes CDR1 LGHDT and CDR2 YNNKEL (reference sequence). V lost 4 bases and J lost 3, with 13 bases in between. The CDR3: CASSLGGGDYNEQFF. The CDR3 region has the DNA TGTGCCAGCAGCCTAGGTGGCGGTGACTACAATGAGCAGTTCTTC.

A single count supports this clone. The genes are TRBV11-2 and TRBJ1-5; 9 bases are a match to TRBD1. V was pared by 0 bases and J by 6 bases, with 3 bases of the junction left unmatched. The CDR3 has 15 amino acids. Germline V gene data show CDR1 as SGHAT and CDR2 as FQNNGV. Here the CDR3 reads CASSLEGQGFQPQHF. For the CDR3, the DNA is TGTGCCAGCAGCTTAGAGGGACAGGGCTTTCAGCCCCAGCATTTT.

This clone was observed a handful of times. The genes are TRBV3-1 (or the pseudogene TRBV3-2) and TRBJ1-4; 7 nucleotides line up with TRBD1. The CDR3 contains 15 residues. V was clipped by 4 bases and J by 4 bases; unmatched bases: 6. Germline CDR1 reads LGHDT; CDR2 reads YNNKEL (reference sequence). The CDR3 protein is CASSRGQPYNEKLFF. The CDR3 DNA sequence: TGTGCCAGCAGCCGGGGACAGCCTTATAATGAAAAACTGTTTTTT.

The V call is TRBV27, the J call TRBJ1-1; the match to TRBD1 covers 9 bases. Germline CDR1 MNHEY, CDR2 SMNVEV (reference sequence). The CDR3 is 14 amino acids. The V gene end was trimmed by 9 bases and the J gene end by 2 bases; junction bases not matched to a gene: 7. CDR3 nucleotides: TGTGCCAGTCAAAAACAGGGGGCTAACACTGAAGCTTTCTTT. It specifies CASQKQGANTEAFF.